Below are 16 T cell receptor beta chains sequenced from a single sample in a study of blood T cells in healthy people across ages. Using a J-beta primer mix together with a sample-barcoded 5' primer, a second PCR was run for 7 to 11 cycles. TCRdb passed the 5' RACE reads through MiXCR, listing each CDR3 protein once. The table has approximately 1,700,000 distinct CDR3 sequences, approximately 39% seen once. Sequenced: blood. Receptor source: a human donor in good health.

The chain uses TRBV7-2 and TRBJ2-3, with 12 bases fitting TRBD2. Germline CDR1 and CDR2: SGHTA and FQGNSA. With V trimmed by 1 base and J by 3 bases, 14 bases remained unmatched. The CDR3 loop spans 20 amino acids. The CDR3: CASSLGSASGGVRLTDTQYF. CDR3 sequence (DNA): TGTGCCAGCAGCTTAGGTTCGGCTAGCGGGGGGGTCAGGTTGACAGATACGCAGTATTTT.

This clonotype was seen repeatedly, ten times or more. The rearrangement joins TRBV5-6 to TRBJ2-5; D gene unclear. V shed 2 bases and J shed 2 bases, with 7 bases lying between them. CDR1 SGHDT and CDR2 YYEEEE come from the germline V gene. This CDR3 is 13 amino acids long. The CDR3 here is CASSLQLQETQYF. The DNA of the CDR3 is TGTGCCAGCAGCTTACAGCTACAAGAGACCCAGTACTTC.

DNA for the CDR3: TGTGCCAGCAGCTTAGTAGTGAGCAGTTTCTACGAGCAGTACTTC. Amino acids: CASSLVVSSFYEQYF. The rearrangement joins TRBV7-2 to TRBJ2-7; D is uncertain. V was trimmed by 1 base and J by 3 bases, leaving 13 bases between them. The CDR3 contains 15 residues. CDR1 SGHTA and CDR2 FQGNSA come from the germline V gene.

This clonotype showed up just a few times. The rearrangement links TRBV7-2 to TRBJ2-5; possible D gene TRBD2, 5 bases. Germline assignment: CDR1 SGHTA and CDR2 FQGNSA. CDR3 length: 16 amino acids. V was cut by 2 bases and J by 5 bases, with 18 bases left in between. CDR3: CASSLRLTSNSETQYF. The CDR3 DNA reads TGTGCCAGCAGCTTACGCCTCACTAGTAACAGTGAGACCCAGTACTTC. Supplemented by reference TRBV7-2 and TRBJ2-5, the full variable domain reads GAGVSQSPSNKVTEKGKDVELRCDPISGHTALYWYRQSLGQGLEFLIYFQGNSAPDKSGLPSDRFSAERTGGSVSTLTIQRTQQEDSAVYLCASSLRLTSNSETQYFGPGTRLLVL.

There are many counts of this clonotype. The CDR3 DNA follows: TGTGCCAGCAGCTTGGCCTGGGGACAGGGGAACACCGGGGAGCTGTTTTTT. It encodes CASSLAWGQGNTGELFF. The chain couples TRBV11-2 to TRBJ2-2; 9 bases are a match to TRBD1. V trimming: 3 bases; J trimming: 1 base; junction bases outside the gene matches: 6. CDR3 length equals 17 residues. Germline CDR1 reads SGHAT; CDR2 reads FQNNGV.

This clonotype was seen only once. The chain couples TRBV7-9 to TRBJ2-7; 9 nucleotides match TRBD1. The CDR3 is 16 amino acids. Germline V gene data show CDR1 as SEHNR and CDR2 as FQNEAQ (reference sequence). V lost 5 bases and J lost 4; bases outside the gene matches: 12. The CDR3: CASSPTGQGRSYEQYF. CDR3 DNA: TGTGCCAGCAGCCCGACGGGACAGGGCCGTTCGTACGAGCAGTACTTC.

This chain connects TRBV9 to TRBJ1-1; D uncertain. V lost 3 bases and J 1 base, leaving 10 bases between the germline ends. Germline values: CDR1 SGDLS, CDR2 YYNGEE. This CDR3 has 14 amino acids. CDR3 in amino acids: CASSAAPTNTEAFF. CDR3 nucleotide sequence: TGTGCCAGCAGCGCGGCTCCCACGAACACTGAAGCTTTCTTT.

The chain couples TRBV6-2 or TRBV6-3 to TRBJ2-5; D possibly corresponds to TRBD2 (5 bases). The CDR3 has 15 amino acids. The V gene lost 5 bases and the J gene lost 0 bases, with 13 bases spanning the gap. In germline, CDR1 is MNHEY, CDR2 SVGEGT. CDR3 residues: CASSDHREYQETQYF. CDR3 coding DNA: TGTGCCAGCAGTGACCACCGGGAATACCAAGAGACCCAGTACTTC.

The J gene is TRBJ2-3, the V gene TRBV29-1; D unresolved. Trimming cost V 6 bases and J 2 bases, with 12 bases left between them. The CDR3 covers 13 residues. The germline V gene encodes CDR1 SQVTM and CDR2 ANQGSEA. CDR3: CSVYGQFTDTQYF. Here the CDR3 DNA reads TGCAGCGTATACGGCCAATTCACAGATACGCAGTATTTT.

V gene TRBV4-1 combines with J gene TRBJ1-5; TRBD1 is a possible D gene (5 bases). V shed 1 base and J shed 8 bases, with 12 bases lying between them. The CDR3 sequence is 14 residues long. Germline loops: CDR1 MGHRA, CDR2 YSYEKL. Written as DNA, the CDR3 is TGCGCCAGCAGCCAAGGCAGGGTTGTGGAGCCCCAGCATTTT. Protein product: CASSQGRVVEPQHF.

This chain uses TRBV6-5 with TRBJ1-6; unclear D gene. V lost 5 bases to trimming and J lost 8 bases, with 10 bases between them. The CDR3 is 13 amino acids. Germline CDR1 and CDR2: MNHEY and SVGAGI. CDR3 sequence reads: CASSPIVHSPLHF. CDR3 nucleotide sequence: TGTGCCAGCAGTCCCATCGTCCATTCACCCCTCCACTTT.

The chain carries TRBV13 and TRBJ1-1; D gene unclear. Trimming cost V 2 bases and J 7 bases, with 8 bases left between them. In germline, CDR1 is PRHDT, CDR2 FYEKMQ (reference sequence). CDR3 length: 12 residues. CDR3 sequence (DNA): TGTGCCAGCAGCTTAAGGGAAGATGAAGCTTTCTTT. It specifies CASSLREDEAFF.

The CDR3 region is CASSYPPTGSHGYTF. The CDR3 region has the DNA TGTGCCAGCAGCTACCCACCCACAGGGTCCCATGGCTACACCTTC. The V and J genes are TRBV7-2 and TRBJ1-2; D perhaps matches TRBD1 (6 bases). CDR1 is SGHTA, CDR2 FQGNSA, per germline. The CDR3 consists of 15 residues. Trimming shortened V by 4 bases and J by 6 bases, and 18 bases separated the two germline ends.

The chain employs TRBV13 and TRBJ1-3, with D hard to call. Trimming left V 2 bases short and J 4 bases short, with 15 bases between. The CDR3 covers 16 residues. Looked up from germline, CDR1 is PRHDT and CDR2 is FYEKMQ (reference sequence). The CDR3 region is CASSLIFSPKGNTIYF. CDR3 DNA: TGTGCCAGCAGCTTAATTTTCTCGCCCAAAGGAAACACCATATATTTT.

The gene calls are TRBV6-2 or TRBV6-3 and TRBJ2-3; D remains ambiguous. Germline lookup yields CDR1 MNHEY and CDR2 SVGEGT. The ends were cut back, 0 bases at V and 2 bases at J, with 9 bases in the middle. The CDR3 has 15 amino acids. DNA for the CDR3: TGTGCCAGCAGTTACTCGACGTCCAACACAGATACGCAGTATTTT. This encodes CASSYSTSNTDTQYF.

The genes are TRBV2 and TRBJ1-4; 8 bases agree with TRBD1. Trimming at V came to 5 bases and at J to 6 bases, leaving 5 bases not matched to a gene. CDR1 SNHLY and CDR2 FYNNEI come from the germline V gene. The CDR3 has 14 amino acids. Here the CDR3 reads CASSRTGKDEKLFF. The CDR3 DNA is TGTGCCAGCAGTAGGACAGGGAAAGATGAAAAACTGTTTTTT.